The clone carrying this T cell receptor beta chain appeared a single time. What it binds is not known. This record belongs to a study of cytomegalovirus exposure and HLA in healthy donors. Study in general: A prior study identified approximately 110 million unique TCR beta sequences from 190 million or so T cells. Among the approximately 400 genotyped donors, approximately 80% were placed in the Caucasian-associated ancestry cluster.

General study results and limits: A further, later analysis showed that HLA-associated TCR beta chains (compared with equally common others) were more clonally expanded. Among TCR beta chains, those listed as cytomegalovirus-associated numbered over 150.

The V end was cut by 5 bases, the J end by 2 bases, with 10 bases between. The CDR3 extends over 15 amino acids. The germline V gene encodes CDR1 SGHAT and CDR2 FQNNGV. Vbeta (60) and Jbeta (13) primers were used in the PCR. The data were produced by immunoSEQ multiplex PCR, yet TCRdb's version contains in-frame clones alone and is incomplete. This sample has 110,000 or so clones; 74% occur once, and the top ten carry just over 2%. The receptor's source is a human donor in good health. The chain is built from TRBV11-2 and TRBJ2-6, with unresolved D. The sequenced sample consisted of PBMCs. This CDR3 is CASSHMGAGANVLTF. The CDR3 nucleotides read TGTGCCAGCAGCCACATGGGCGCTGGGGCCAACGTCCTGACTTTC.